The 28 T cell receptor beta chains given below trace back to one sample, sequenced in a study of blood T cell repertoires in COVID-19. The protocol was immunoSEQ multiplex PCR, while the TCRdb copy is restricted to in-frame clones and leaves out a portion. The repertoire holds around 220,000 clones, about 80% seen once, with 7.8% in the top ten. Material: peripheral blood. Receptor source: a woman older than 75 with COVID-19, enrolled during active disease.

The J gene is TRBJ1-4, the V gene TRBV5-1, with 7 positions matching TRBD1. The CDR3 covers 15 residues. With 4 bases clipped from V and 7 bases from J, the junction kept 10 bases outside the gene matches. CDR1 is SGHRS and CDR2 is YFSETQ in the germline V gene. The CDR3 region is CASSIIRGRGEKLFF. For the CDR3, the DNA is TGCGCCAGCAGCATCATCAGGGGGAGAGGTGAAAAACTGTTTTTT.

The chain joins TRBV5-1 to TRBJ2-5; TRBD2 aligns across 7 bases. V lost 3 bases, J lost 5 bases, and 13 bases stayed unmatched. Germline CDR1 is SGHRS and CDR2 is YFSETQ. This CDR3 is 16 amino acids long. Written as DNA, the CDR3 is TGCGCCAGCAGCTCTGCGGGAGCGGGGCCGACTGAGACCCAGTACTTC. Its protein is CASSSAGAGPTETQYF.

The rearrangement links TRBV5-6 to TRBJ1-1; 8 positions match TRBD1. The CDR3 contains 13 residues. Germline trimming cut 2 bases from V and 4 bases from J; bases unmatched to any gene: 1. Germline loops: CDR1 SGHDT, CDR2 YYEEEE. CDR3: CASSFTGGTEAFF. The CDR3 region has the DNA TGTGCCAGCAGCTTCACAGGGGGCACTGAAGCTTTCTTT. The full variable domain, rest sourced from reference TRBV5-6 and TRBJ1-1, is DAGVTQSPTHLIKTRGQQVTLRCSPKSGHDTVSWYQQALGQGPQFIFQYYEEEERQRGNFPDRFSGHQFPNYSSELNVNALLLGDSALYLCASSFTGGTEAFFGQGTRLTVV.

This clone was found a few times. The rearrangement links TRBV5-1 to TRBJ2-7; 10 bases are a match to TRBD2. This CDR3 is built from 15 residues. Germline assignment: CDR1 SGHRS and CDR2 YFSETQ. V lost 4 bases to trimming and J lost 7 bases; unmatched junction nucleotides: 11. Here the CDR3 reads CASSPEAASGREQYF. CDR3 coding DNA: TGCGCCAGCAGCCCTGAGGCGGCTAGCGGGAGAGAGCAGTACTTC.

The chain carries TRBV3-1 (or the pseudogene TRBV3-2) and TRBJ2-1; 10 bases map to TRBD1. The CDR3 extends over 15 amino acids. Trimming removed 1 base from V and 7 bases from J; junction bases left unmatched: 4. The germline V gene has CDR1 LGHDT and CDR2 YNNKEL (reference sequence). The CDR3 here is CASSQGQGAGNEQFF. For the CDR3, the DNA is TGTGCCAGCAGCCAAGGACAGGGGGCCGGAAATGAGCAGTTCTTC.

In DNA form, the CDR3 reads TGTGCCAGCAGTTTAGGACACAACTATGGCTACACCTTC. Translation: CASSLGHNYGYTF. The rearrangement uses TRBV27 and TRBJ1-2, with D maybe TRBD1 (5 bases). Germline lookup yields CDR1 MNHEY and CDR2 SMNVEV (reference sequence). The ends were cut back, 2 bases at V and 2 bases at J, with 6 bases in the middle. The CDR3 is 13 amino acids.

The rearrangement uses TRBV10-2 and TRBJ1-4; tentative D call: TRBD1 (6 bases). Trimming took off 3 bases at V and 11 bases at J, with 13 bases between the two ends. The length of the CDR3 is 13 residues. Germline CDR1 and CDR2: WSHSY and SAAADI. The DNA of the CDR3 is TGCGCCAGCAGTGACCACAGGGATGGCAAACTGTTTTTT. Protein product: CASSDHRDGKLFF.

This chain joins TRBV6-6 and TRBJ2-1; 9 positions agree with TRBD2. J gave up 8 bases and V 5 bases, and 16 bases lay outside the gene matches. Germline V CDR1 and CDR2: MNHNY, SVGAGI (reference sequence). The CDR3 is 17 amino acids. The CDR3 nucleotides read TGTGCCAGCAGTCCCAGAGGTTCGCGGGAGGGCCGCGATGAGCAGTTCTTC. It is translated as CASSPRGSREGRDEQFF.

This clone was counted a few times. This chain uses TRBV28 with TRBJ1-2, with D perhaps matching TRBD1 (6 bases). The germline CDR1 and CDR2 sequences are MDHEN and SYDVKM. The germline V and J ends were trimmed by 8 bases and 7 bases, with 17 bases remaining between them. CDR3 length: 13 amino acids. The CDR3 DNA sequence: TGTGCCAGCGGGGCTTACAGGGTGGCTGGCTACACCTTC. Its translation: CASGAYRVAGYTF.

This clone turned up a few times. This chain uses TRBV5-1 with TRBJ1-1; TRBD1 aligns across 7 bases. This CDR3 is built from 14 residues. V gave up 4 bases and J gave up 11 bases; unmatched junction bases: 14. Germline CDR1 SGHRS, CDR2 YFSETQ. The CDR3 region is CASSPAGTAPSAFF. DNA for the CDR3: TGCGCCAGCAGCCCGGCCGGGACAGCTCCTTCGGCTTTCTTT.

This chain links TRBV11-2 with TRBJ1-5; 9 nucleotides line up with TRBD1. Looked up from germline, CDR1 is SGHAT and CDR2 is FQNNGV. This CDR3 is built from 13 residues. V gave up 5 bases and J gave up 9 bases; unmatched junction bases: 5. In DNA form, the CDR3 reads TGTGCCAGCAGCCCGGGACAGGGAAGGCCCCAGCATTTT. It yields the protein CASSPGQGRPQHF.

This chain links TRBV15 with TRBJ2-7; no clear D gene. The V and J ends lost 0 bases and 4 bases respectively, with 10 bases between them. The CDR3 length is 14 residues. Germline loops: CDR1 LNHNV, CDR2 YYDKDF (reference sequence). CDR3 sequence reads: CATSRDLGPYEQYF. Here the CDR3 DNA reads TGTGCCACCAGCAGAGATTTGGGCCCGTACGAGCAGTACTTC. Variable domain in full (rest from reference TRBV15 and TRBJ2-7): DAMVIQNPRYQVTQFGKPVTLSCSQTLNHNVMYWYQQKSSQAPKLLFHYYDKDFNNEADTPDNFQSRRPNTSFCFLDIRSPGLGDTAMYLCATSRDLGPYEQYFGPGTRLTVT.

This clone has just a few counts. The chain joins TRBV7-8 to TRBJ2-7; maybe TRBD1 (6 bases). The CDR3 has 13 residues. V was cut by 1 base and J by 6 bases, with 10 bases left in between. Germline-derived CDR1 and CDR2 are SGHVS and FQNEAQ. CDR3 bases: TGTGCCAGCAGCTTAGGTGGCAGGGGCGAGCAGTACTTC. This gives the protein CASSLGGRGEQYF.

This clone appeared once. The CDR3 reads CASSANRGNPQNYGYTF. The CDR3, as DNA: TGTGCCAGCAGCGCAAATAGGGGGAATCCACAAAACTATGGCTACACCTTC. The V gene is TRBV9, the J gene TRBJ1-2, with D maybe TRBD1 (6 bases). V was shortened by 3 bases and J by 2 bases, with 20 bases between the two germline ends. This CDR3 region has 17 residues. Germline lookup yields CDR1 SGDLS and CDR2 YYNGEE.

The chain employs TRBV19 and TRBJ1-4, with unresolved D. CDR1 is LNHDA and CDR2 is SQIVND in the germline V gene (reference sequence). V lost 5 bases and J 10 bases, leaving 17 bases between the germline ends. The CDR3 sequence is 14 residues long. The chain's CDR3 is CASSDGSRTGKLFF. The CDR3 nucleotides read TGTGCCAGTAGTGATGGGAGTAGGACTGGAAAACTGTTTTTT.

This clone was detected only once. The rearrangement uses TRBV12-3 or TRBV12-4 and TRBJ1-1, with D possibly matching TRBD1 (5 bases). V was pared by 3 bases and J by 11 bases, with 16 bases between. This CDR3 comprises 13 residues. In DNA, the CDR3 is TGTGCCAGCAGTTTGGTCGGGGGTGGGAGGGCTTTCTTT. Its protein is CASSLVGGGRAFF.

This chain links TRBV5-1 with TRBJ2-7; D is perhaps TRBD1 (6 bases). Germline V gives CDR1 SGHRS, CDR2 YFSETQ. Trimming took 4 bases from V and 3 from J, leaving 14 bases between them. The CDR3 is 14 amino acids. The chain's CDR3 is CASSPRDTIYEQYF. Here the CDR3 DNA reads TGCGCCAGCAGCCCCCGGGACACCATCTACGAGCAGTACTTC.

This clone was seen more than once but under ten times. J is TRBJ2-1 and V is TRBV5-1; D gene uncertain. V lost 0 bases and J 7 bases, leaving 5 bases between the germline ends. Germline V gene sequence: CDR1 SGHRS, CDR2 YFSETQ. The CDR3 runs 12 residues. This CDR3 reads CASSLVRNEQFF. Written as DNA, the CDR3 is TGCGCCAGCAGCTTGGTGCGAAATGAGCAGTTCTTC.

This clone showed up just a few times. The V and J genes are TRBV19 and TRBJ1-5, with D possibly matching TRBD1 (5 bases). The germline V gene has CDR1 LNHDA and CDR2 SQIVND (reference sequence). The V and J ends lost 7 bases and 2 bases respectively, with 18 bases between them. The CDR3 spans 16 residues. Here the CDR3 DNA reads TGTGCCAGTAAGGCCCTTTCGGGGGAACGCAATCAGCCCCAGCATTTT. Translating gives CASKALSGERNQPQHF.

The chain uses TRBV19 and TRBJ2-6; D is undetermined. Trimming took 9 bases from V and 0 from J, leaving 9 bases between them. The CDR3 is made up of 14 amino acids. The germline V gene has CDR1 LNHDA and CDR2 SQIVND (reference sequence). The CDR3 coding sequence is TGTGCCAGCAGAACCACCTCTGGGGCCAACGTCCTGACTTTC. It codes for CASRTTSGANVLTF.

This clone was picked up a small number of times. This rearrangement joins TRBV5-6 to TRBJ2-7, with a weak D call TRBD1 (6 bases). V was pared by 0 bases and J by 1 base, with 14 bases between. CDR1 is SGHDT and CDR2 is YYEEEE in the germline V gene. This CDR3 spans 16 amino acids. CDR3 region: CASSLAQGAVSYEQYF. The CDR3 DNA is TGTGCCAGCAGCTTGGCACAGGGAGCTGTATCCTACGAGCAGTACTTC.

CDR3 sequence reads: CASTTTVNTEAFF. The CDR3 DNA is TGTGCCAGCACCACGACAGTCAACACTGAAGCTTTCTTT. The rearrangement joins TRBV2 to TRBJ1-1, with D possibly matching TRBD1 (5 bases). The V end was cut by 7 bases, the J end by 2 bases, with 11 bases between. This CDR3 has 13 amino acids. Germline V lookup: CDR1 SNHLY, CDR2 FYNNEI.

The genes are TRBV24-1 and TRBJ2-2, with 10 bases fitting TRBD2. This CDR3 has 16 amino acids. With 1 base clipped from V and 8 bases from J, the junction kept 6 bases outside the gene matches. The germline V gene has CDR1 KGHDR and CDR2 SFDVKD. The CDR3 loop is CATSDFSASGRGELFF. DNA of the CDR3: TGTGCCACCAGTGATTTTTCGGCTAGCGGGAGAGGGGAGCTGTTTTTT.

The chain is built from TRBV10-3 and TRBJ1-2; TRBD1 agrees at 8 bases. The CDR3 has 12 residues. The germline gives CDR1 ENHRY, CDR2 SYGVKD. V gave up 11 bases and J gave up 8 bases; unmatched junction bases: 10. CDR3 DNA: TGTGCCGCGAAGACAGGGGCGGGAGGCTACACCTTC. It translates to CAAKTGAGGYTF.

The genes are TRBV7-2 and TRBJ1-5; D uncertain. Germline V gene lookup returns CDR1 SGHTA and CDR2 FQGNSA. Trimming stripped 5 bases from V and 8 bases from J, with 13 bases between. This CDR3 region has 13 residues. The CDR3 DNA sequence: TGTGCCAGCAGCCCGTCTCTCACAGAGCCCCAGCATTTT. Translating gives CASSPSLTEPQHF.

The chain carries TRBV28 and TRBJ2-1, with D perhaps TRBD2 (6 bases). Trimming shortened V by 10 bases and J by 10 bases, and 17 bases separated the two germline ends. This CDR3 is 12 amino acids long. Germline loops: CDR1 MDHEN, CDR2 SYDVKM. The CDR3 DNA reads as TGTGCCACCAAACGGGGGTCGCGGGAGCAGTTCTTC. It specifies CATKRGSREQFF. Combining the CDR3 with reference TRBV28 and TRBJ2-1 gives the whole variable domain DVKVTQSSRYLVKRTGEKVFLECVQDMDHENMFWYRQDPGLGLRLIYFSYDVKMKEKGDIPEGYSVSREKKERFSLILESASTNQTSMYLCATKRGSREQFFGPGTRLTVL.

CDR3 region: CASRHLEKLFF. CDR3 DNA sequence: TGTGCCAGCAGACATCTTGAAAAACTGTTTTTT. The chain has TRBV6-5 and TRBJ1-4, with unresolved D. The CDR3 sequence is 11 residues long. Germline values: CDR1 MNHEY, CDR2 SVGAGI. Trimming left V 6 bases short and J 7 bases short, with 6 bases between.

This chain's CDR3 is CASCRDSFNEKLFF. The CDR3 coding sequence is TGCGCCAGCTGTCGGGACAGCTTTAATGAAAAACTGTTTTTT. The rearrangement joins TRBV5-1 to TRBJ1-4; TRBD1 matches at 7 bases. The CDR3 is 14 amino acids. V lost 7 bases and J lost 4; bases outside the gene matches: 7. Germline V gene data show CDR1 as SGHRS and CDR2 as YFSETQ.